The sequence of this T cell receptor beta chain was determined in a study of blood T cell repertoires in COVID-19. In the original processing: How many nucleated cells were present was estimated from reference gene primer amplification. TCRdb's copy holds only in-frame clones and misses some; the assay was immunoSEQ multiplex PCR. The V and J calls and the clone size are those of that table, but D and trimming were determined from the DNA. Of over 150,000 clones listed, approximately 90% are singletons. The CDR3 totals 17 residues. The V and J ends lost 4 bases and 2 bases, in that order; junction bases with no gene match: 8. Germline values: CDR1 SGHNT, CDR2 YENEEA. This clone appeared a few times.

Sequenced: peripheral blood. J is TRBJ2-3 and V is TRBV11-3; 11 bases fit TRBD2. The origin of this receptor is an older woman who had recovered from COVID-19. The CDR3 DNA sequence: TGTGCCAGCAGCTCCTTAGCGGGGGGGCCGCTCACAGATACGCAGTATTTT. Amino acid sequence: CASSSLAGGPLTDTQYF.